Listed below are T cell receptor beta chains from one sample, sequenced in a study of T cell responses to AZD1222 COVID-19 vaccine. TCRdb's table, derived via immunoSEQ multiplex PCR, lists solely in-frame clones and lacks some. The sample has some 140,000 clones, 80% to 90% seen once. The source was peripheral blood, collected on day 0 of AZD1222 vaccination. The receptors come from an adult in good health. Both conserved end residues are part of each CDR3. D genes are given only for firm matches. Only some rows state a clone size, as once, few, many or a class for expanded clones.

D,V,J,size,CDR3,DNA
-,TRBV2,TRBJ1-2,-,CASRAGTFYGYTF,TGTGCCAGCAGGGCCGGGACCTTCTATGGCTACACCTTC
-,TRBV6-1,TRBJ2-2,once,CASSELGPGELFF,TGTGCCAGCAGTGAATTGGGCCCCGGGGAGCTGTTTTTT
TRBD2,TRBV6-5,TRBJ2-5,-,CASSYDWRGGRETQYF,TGTGCCAGCAGTTACGACTGGCGGGGGGGCCGAGAGACCCAGTACTTC
-,TRBV18,TRBJ1-6,-,CASSPPISQQGRSPLHF,TGTGCCAGCTCACCACCGATTTCTCAGCAGGGGAGGTCACCCCTCCACTTT
TRBD1,TRBV4-2,TRBJ1-2,-,CASSHMTGDQFNYGYTF,TGTGCCAGCAGCCATATGACAGGGGACCAATTTAACTATGGCTACACCTTC
-,TRBV5-1,TRBJ1-2,-,CASSLDSTRSYGYTF,TGCGCCAGCAGCTTGGACAGCACCAGAAGCTATGGCTACACCTTC
-,TRBV18,TRBJ1-4,once,CASSLQEPYTEKLFF,TGTGCCAGCTCACTACAGGAACCCTATACGGAAAAACTGTTTTTT
TRBD1,TRBV7-9,TRBJ1-5,-,CASSLDRSGPKNQPQHF,TGTGCCAGCAGCTTGGACAGGAGTGGGCCTAAGAATCAGCCCCAGCATTTT
TRBD2,TRBV29-1,TRBJ2-3,-,CSVASTSGRLIDTQYF,TGCAGCGTTGCCTCGACTAGCGGGAGATTAATAGATACGCAGTATTTT
-,TRBV3-1/TRBV3-2,TRBJ1-6,-,CASSPPVRELQSPLHF,TGTGCCAGCAGCCCCCCCGTGCGGGAGCTTCAGTCACCCCTCCACTTT
-,TRBV11-1,TRBJ1-6,-,CASSLRTGLVSPLHF,TGTGCCAGCAGCTTAAGGACCGGACTTGTTTCACCCCTCCACTTT
-,TRBV18,TRBJ1-3,-,CASSPTRNRNMRNTIYF,TGTGCCAGCTCCCCTACCAGAAACAGGAATATGAGGAACACCATATATTTT
-,TRBV18,TRBJ1-4,-,CASSPRGGRSSTNEKLFF,TGTGCCAGCTCACCAAGGGGAGGGAGGAGCTCAACTAATGAAAAACTGTTTTTT
TRBD1,TRBV6-4,TRBJ1-6,-,CASSVDRGDSPLHF,TGTGCCAGCAGTGTAGACAGGGGGGATTCACCCCTCCACTTT
-,TRBV7-8,TRBJ1-1,once,CASSLAWGVTEAFF,TGTGCCAGCAGCTTAGCTTGGGGAGTCACTGAAGCTTTCTTT
-,TRBV12-5,TRBJ1-1,-,CASGLGTEAFF,TGTGCTAGTGGTTTGGGCACTGAAGCTTTCTTT
-,TRBV12-3/TRBV12-4,TRBJ2-7,-,CASQTGSSYEQYF,TGTGCCAGCCAGACAGGTAGCTCCTACGAGCAGTACTTC
TRBD1,TRBV3-1/TRBV3-2,TRBJ1-2,once,CASSPWGQGNYGYTF,TGTGCCAGCAGCCCTTGGGGACAGGGGAACTATGGCTACACCTTC
-,TRBV28,TRBJ1-5,-,CASSSLERPNQPQHF,TGTGCCAGCAGTTCCCTTGAGAGGCCAAATCAGCCCCAGCATTTT
-,TRBV3-1/TRBV3-2,TRBJ1-2,-,CASSPLGQPYGYTF,TGTGCCAGCAGCCCCCTCGGCCAGCCTTATGGCTACACCTTC
-,TRBV7-2,TRBJ2-3,-,CASSLTSGSTDTQYF,TGTGCCAGCAGCTTAACGAGCGGTAGCACAGATACGCAGTATTTT
-,TRBV28,TRBJ2-2,-,CASSSTGADGELFF,TGTGCCAGCAGTTCCACCGGGGCCGACGGGGAGCTGTTTTTT
TRBD1,TRBV10-3,TRBJ1-1,-,CAISARQGTEAFF,TGTGCCATCAGCGCCCGACAGGGCACTGAAGCTTTCTTT
-,TRBV19,TRBJ1-3,-,CASSNFRTASGNTIYF,TGTGCCAGTAGTAATTTTCGGACAGCCTCTGGAAACACCATATATTTT
-,TRBV12-3/TRBV12-4,TRBJ1-2,-,CASSLDANYGYTF,TGTGCCAGCAGCTTGGATGCTAACTATGGCTACACCTTC
TRBD1,TRBV5-1,TRBJ1-4,once,CASSPRQGAHEKLFF,TGCGCCAGCAGCCCTCGACAGGGGGCACATGAAAAACTGTTTTTT
-,TRBV30,TRBJ2-5,-,CACSGNTQETQYF,TGTGCCTGTTCCGGGAATACCCAAGAGACCCAGTACTTC
TRBD2,TRBV5-1,TRBJ2-1,once,CASSLGQGNSGRSTYNEQFF,TGCGCCAGCAGCTTGGGACAGGGTAATAGCGGGAGGTCTACCTACAATGAGCAGTTCTTC
-,TRBV28,TRBJ1-5,once,CATRESEVAPTILPNQPQHF,TGTGCCACCAGAGAAAGCGAGGTGGCACCCACGATCCTTCCCAATCAGCCCCAGCATTTT
-,TRBV6-2/TRBV6-3,TRBJ1-1,-,CASSYLVVNTEAFF,TGTGCCAGCAGTTACCTAGTGGTGAACACTGAAGCTTTCTTT
-,TRBV6-2/TRBV6-3,TRBJ1-1,-,CASSYPLGAFF,TGTGCCAGCAGTTACCCTCTCGGGGCTTTCTTT
-,TRBV9,TRBJ2-3,once,CASSGSGGQITDTQYF,TGTGCCAGCAGCGGATCGGGGGGACAAATCACAGATACGCAGTATTTT
-,TRBV29-1,TRBJ1-2,-,CTTQGGYGYTF,TGCACGACCCAGGGTGGCTATGGCTACACCTTC
-,TRBV7-8,TRBJ2-7,-,CASSLRTRGYEQYF,TGTGCCAGCAGCCTTAGAACCCGGGGGTACGAGCAGTACTTC
-,TRBV28,TRBJ1-1,-,CASSLASNKGTEAFF,TGTGCCAGCAGTTTGGCCAGCAACAAGGGGACTGAAGCTTTCTTT
-,TRBV30,TRBJ1-1,-,CAWSVSGGTEAFF,TGTGCCTGGAGTGTAAGTGGGGGGACTGAAGCTTTCTTT
-,TRBV19,TRBJ2-7,-,CASQKTAGPGGYEQYF,TGTGCCAGCCAAAAAACCGCGGGTCCCGGTGGCTACGAGCAGTACTTC
-,TRBV4-2,TRBJ1-2,few,CASSRNLGDGYTF,TGTGCCAGCAGCCGGAACCTTGGGGACGGCTACACCTTC
-,TRBV28,TRBJ2-2,-,CASSQTTGELFF,TGTGCCAGCAGTCAGACCACCGGGGAGCTGTTTTTT
-,TRBV27,TRBJ1-5,-,CASRPYDDRYQPQHF,TGTGCCAGCAGACCCTACGACGACAGATATCAGCCCCAGCATTTT
TRBD2,TRBV7-2,TRBJ2-7,-,CASSISSGEYEQYF,TGTGCCAGCAGCATCTCTAGCGGGGAGTACGAGCAGTACTTC
-,TRBV12-5,TRBJ1-1,-,CASGLRQGSLNTEAFF,TGTGCTAGTGGTTTAAGGCAGGGAAGCCTGAACACTGAAGCTTTCTTT
-,TRBV27,TRBJ1-6,-,CASGWGGLSPLHF,TGTGCCAGCGGATGGGGGGGTTTATCACCCCTCCACTTT
TRBD1,TRBV20-1,TRBJ1-4,-,CSASTDREGEKLFF,TGCAGTGCCAGTACCGACAGGGAGGGAGAAAAACTGTTTTTT
TRBD1,TRBV10-3,TRBJ1-3,-,CAIRGEDRVIPSSGNTIYF,TGTGCCATCAGGGGGGAGGACAGGGTAATCCCCTCCTCTGGAAACACCATATATTTT
TRBD1,TRBV2,TRBJ1-1,-,CASHIEPGQMNTEAFF,TGTGCCAGCCATATAGAACCGGGACAGATGAACACTGAAGCTTTCTTT